This record covers a single T cell receptor beta chain. This clone's antigen is unknown. Base quality data are lacking; no much larger clone is found one base away. The data originate from a study of T-cell memory formation after mild COVID-19 (dated by TCRdb to about 2021). Describing the broader study: TCR sequence clusters from the two donors were largely donor specific. In a couple of donors, T-cell clones that expanded and contracted after mild COVID-19 were followed by sequencing TCRalpha and TCRbeta repertoires longitudinally. Two young, previously healthy adult volunteers, one female and one male, were included in the cohort.

PBMCs were isolated by Ficoll-Paque density gradient centrifugation. Here V drops 2 bases and J drops 5 bases, and the junction holds 5 bases not matched to any gene. Taken from cysteine to phenylalanine, the CDR3 has 15 residues. Only the CDR3 part of the read is kept: 45 bases, read in frame from the first base. Per the germline V gene (reference sequence), SGHKS is the CDR1 and YYEKEE is the CDR2. Sequencing took place on an Illumina NovaSeq 6000. TCRalpha and TCRbeta cDNA libraries were built by 5'RACE with constant-segment primers, adding sample barcodes and unique molecular identifiers. RNA was extracted from every sample with Trizol reagent. Libraries were amplified in two PCR steps, with a second sample barcode and Illumina TruSeq adapters added in the second step. Sequencing of the libraries was done on an Illumina NovaSeq, producing 2 x 150 bp paired-end reads. In the source study's methods: Reads were demultiplexed and collapsed into UMI-guided consensus sequences with migec v1.2.7. Using mixcr v2.1.11, UMI consensuses were aligned to TRA and TRB V and J templates and then assembled into clonotypes. A clonotype was counted as expanded or contracted only when both edgeR and NoisET called the clonotype significant, with the noise models trained on biological replicates. For edgeR calls, a false discovery rate-adjusted p below 0.01 and a log2 fold-change threshold of 1 were applied. PCA with hierarchical clustering of max-normalized trajectories of the 1000 most abundant clonotypes was used as exploratory dynamics analysis. The CD4 or CD8 phenotype of responding clones was assigned using the separately sequenced CD4+ and CD8+ repertoires. In-frame beta chains were kept once TCRdb had trimmed the public reads at Q25 with fastp and called clones with MiXCR. Every CDR3 protein is listed once, alongside the most common genes and DNA of its rows. These V and J calls rely on TCRdb rather than the paper's analysis. The sample contains roughly 350,000 distinct CDR3 sequences, under 30% of them found a single time. Roughly 14% of the sample is in the top ten clones.

Study-wide conclusions, independent of this receptor: Contracting CD4+ clones were located mainly in the CM and EM memory subsets, whereas CD8+ clones were found to be enriched in EMRA. Clones that contracted from day 15 to 85 showed balanced CD4/CD8 phenotypes, whereas a second wave of clones that expanded from day 15 to 37 leaned towards CD4+. The study included only a couple of mild cases, and larger cohorts that include severe cases with pre-infection samples were judged to be necessary. Some responding clones were found in pre-infection memory, which suggests that pre-existing cross-reactive memory T cells took part in the SARS-CoV-2 response. Whether the second-wave clones peaking on day 37 were SARS-CoV-2 specific was not confirmed.

The sequence was collected from an adult woman who had mild COVID-19 (a few samples of this study predate the infection). The sample titles of this study are shuffled in the database, so cell type and time point are left out; the donor was told from shared clones. Sequenced material: PBMCs or a T cell subset sorted from them (not recorded which). The chain was built from TRBV5-5 and TRBJ2-7; 12 central nucleotides agree with TRBD1. The CDR3 amino acid sequence is: CASSFRDRGLHEQYF. The DNA is as follows: TGTGCCAGCAGCTTCCGGGACAGGGGGCTCCACGAGCAGTACTTC.